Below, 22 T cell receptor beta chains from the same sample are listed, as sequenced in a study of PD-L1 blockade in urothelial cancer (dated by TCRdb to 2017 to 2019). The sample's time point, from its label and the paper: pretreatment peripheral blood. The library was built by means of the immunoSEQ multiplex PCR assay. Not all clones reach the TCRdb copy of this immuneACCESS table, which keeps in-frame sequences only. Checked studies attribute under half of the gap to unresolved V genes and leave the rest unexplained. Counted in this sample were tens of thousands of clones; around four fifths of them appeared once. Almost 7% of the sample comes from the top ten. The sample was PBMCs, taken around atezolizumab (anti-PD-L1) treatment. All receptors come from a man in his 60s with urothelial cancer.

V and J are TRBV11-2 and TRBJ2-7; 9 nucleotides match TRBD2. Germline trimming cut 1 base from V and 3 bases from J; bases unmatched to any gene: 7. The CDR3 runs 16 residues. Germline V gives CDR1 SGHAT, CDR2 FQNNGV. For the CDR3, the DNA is TGTGCCAGCAGCTTAGCGAGCGGGGGGCTATACTACGAGCAGTACTTC. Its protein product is CASSLASGGLYYEQYF.

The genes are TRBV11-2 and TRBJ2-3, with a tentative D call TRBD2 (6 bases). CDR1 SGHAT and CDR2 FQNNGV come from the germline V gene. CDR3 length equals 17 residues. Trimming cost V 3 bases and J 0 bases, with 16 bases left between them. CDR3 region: CASSFGTAIPSTDTQYF. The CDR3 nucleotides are TGTGCCAGCAGCTTCGGGACTGCTATTCCTAGCACAGATACGCAGTATTTT.

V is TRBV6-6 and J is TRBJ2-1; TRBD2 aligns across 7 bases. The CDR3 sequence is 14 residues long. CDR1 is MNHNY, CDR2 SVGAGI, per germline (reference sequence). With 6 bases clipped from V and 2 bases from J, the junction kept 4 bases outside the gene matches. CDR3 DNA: TGTGCCAGCAGGGGAGGGAGTGCCTACAATGAGCAGTTCTTC. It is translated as CASRGGSAYNEQFF.

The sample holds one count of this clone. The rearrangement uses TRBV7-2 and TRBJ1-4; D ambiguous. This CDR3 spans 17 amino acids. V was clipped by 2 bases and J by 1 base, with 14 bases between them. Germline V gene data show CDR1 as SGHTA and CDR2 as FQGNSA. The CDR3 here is CASSLPSPEETNEKLFF. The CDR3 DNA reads TGTGCCAGCAGCTTACCCTCCCCGGAGGAAACTAATGAAAAACTGTTTTTT.

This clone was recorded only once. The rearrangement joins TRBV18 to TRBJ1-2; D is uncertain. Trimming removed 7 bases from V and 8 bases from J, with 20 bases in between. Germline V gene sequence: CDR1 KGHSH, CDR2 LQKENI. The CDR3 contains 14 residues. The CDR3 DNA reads TGTGCCAGCTGGCGAGATGGGGTGGGAGACGGCTACACCTTC. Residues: CASWRDGVGDGYTF.

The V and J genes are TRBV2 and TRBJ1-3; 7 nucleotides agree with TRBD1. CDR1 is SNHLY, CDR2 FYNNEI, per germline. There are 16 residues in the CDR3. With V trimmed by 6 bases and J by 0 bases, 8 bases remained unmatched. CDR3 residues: CASSYDGTVSGNTIYF. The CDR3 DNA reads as TGTGCCAGCAGCTACGATGGGACAGTCTCTGGAAACACCATATATTTT.

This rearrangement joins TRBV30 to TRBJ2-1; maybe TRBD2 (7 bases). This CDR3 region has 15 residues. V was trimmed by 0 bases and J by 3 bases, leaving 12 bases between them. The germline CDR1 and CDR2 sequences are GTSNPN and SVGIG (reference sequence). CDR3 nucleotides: TGTGCCTGGAGTGTAGGCGGGGGCCTCTACAATGAGCAGTTCTTC. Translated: CAWSVGGGLYNEQFF.

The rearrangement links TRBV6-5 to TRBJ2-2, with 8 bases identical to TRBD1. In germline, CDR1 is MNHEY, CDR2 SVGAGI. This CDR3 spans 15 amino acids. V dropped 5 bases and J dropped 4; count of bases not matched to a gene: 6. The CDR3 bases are TGTGCCAGCAGTCTCCAGGGGGCGGGCACCGGGGAGCTGTTTTTT. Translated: CASSLQGAGTGELFF.

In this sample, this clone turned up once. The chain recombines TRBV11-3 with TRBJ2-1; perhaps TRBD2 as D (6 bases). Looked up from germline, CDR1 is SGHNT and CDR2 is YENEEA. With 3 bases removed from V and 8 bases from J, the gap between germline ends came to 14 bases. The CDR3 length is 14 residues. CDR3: CASSLEGAYHEQFF. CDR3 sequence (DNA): TGTGCCAGCAGCTTGGAGGGCGCGTACCATGAGCAGTTCTTC.

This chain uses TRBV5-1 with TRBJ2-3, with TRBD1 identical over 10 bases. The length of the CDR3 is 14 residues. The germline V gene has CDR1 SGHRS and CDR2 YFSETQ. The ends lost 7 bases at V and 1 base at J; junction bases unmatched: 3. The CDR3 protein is CASGTGDGTDTQYF. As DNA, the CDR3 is TGCGCCAGCGGGACAGGGGATGGCACAGATACGCAGTATTTT.

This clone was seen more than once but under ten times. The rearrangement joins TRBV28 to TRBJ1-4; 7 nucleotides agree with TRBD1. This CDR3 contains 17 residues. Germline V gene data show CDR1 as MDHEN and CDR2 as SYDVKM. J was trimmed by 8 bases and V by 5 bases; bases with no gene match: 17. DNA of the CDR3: TGTGCCAGCAGTCAGAATCCGACAGGGAGAGGAGGAGAAAAACTGTTTTTT. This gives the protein CASSQNPTGRGGEKLFF.

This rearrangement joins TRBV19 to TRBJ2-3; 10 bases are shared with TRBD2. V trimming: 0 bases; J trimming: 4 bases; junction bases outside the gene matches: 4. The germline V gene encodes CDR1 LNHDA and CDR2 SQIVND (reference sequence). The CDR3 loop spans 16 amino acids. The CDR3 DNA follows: TGTGCCAGTAGTATAGAACCCAGCGGGGGGGCAGATACGCAGTATTTT. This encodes CASSIEPSGGADTQYF.

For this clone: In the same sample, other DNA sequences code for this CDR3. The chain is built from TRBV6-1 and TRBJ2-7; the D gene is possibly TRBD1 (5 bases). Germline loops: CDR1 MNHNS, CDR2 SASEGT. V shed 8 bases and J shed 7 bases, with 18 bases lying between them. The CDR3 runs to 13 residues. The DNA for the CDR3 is TGTGCCAGCTATAAAACAGGACAATATGAGCAGTACTTC. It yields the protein CASYKTGQYEQYF.

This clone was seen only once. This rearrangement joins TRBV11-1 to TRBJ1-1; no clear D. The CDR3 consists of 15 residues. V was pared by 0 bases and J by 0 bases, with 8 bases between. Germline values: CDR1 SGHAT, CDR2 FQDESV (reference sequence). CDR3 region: CASSLAPVMNTEAFF. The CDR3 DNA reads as TGTGCCAGCAGCTTAGCTCCAGTTATGAACACTGAAGCTTTCTTT.

The CDR3 bases are TGTGCCAGCAGTCCAGGGGGCCGCGGGGAGCTGTTTTTT. It translates to CASSPGGRGELFF. This sequence joins TRBV28 and TRBJ2-2; 8 bases agree with TRBD1. J lost 7 bases, V lost 5 bases, and 3 bases had no gene match. This CDR3 spans 13 amino acids. Germline CDR1 and CDR2: MDHEN and SYDVKM.

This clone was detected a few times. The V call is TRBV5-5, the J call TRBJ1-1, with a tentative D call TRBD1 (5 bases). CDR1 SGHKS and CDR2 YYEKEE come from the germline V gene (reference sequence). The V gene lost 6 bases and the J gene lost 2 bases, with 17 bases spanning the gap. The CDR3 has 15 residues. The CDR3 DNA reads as TGTGCCAGCAACCCGGGGGTGGAAGGCAACACTGAAGCTTTCTTT. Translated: CASNPGVEGNTEAFF.

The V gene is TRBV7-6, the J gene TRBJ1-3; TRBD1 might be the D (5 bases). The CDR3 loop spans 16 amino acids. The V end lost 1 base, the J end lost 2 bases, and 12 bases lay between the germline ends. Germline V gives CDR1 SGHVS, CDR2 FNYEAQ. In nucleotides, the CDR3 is TGTGCCAGCAGCTTAGGGGGCAGGGCGGCTGGAAACACCATATATTTT. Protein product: CASSLGGRAAGNTIYF.

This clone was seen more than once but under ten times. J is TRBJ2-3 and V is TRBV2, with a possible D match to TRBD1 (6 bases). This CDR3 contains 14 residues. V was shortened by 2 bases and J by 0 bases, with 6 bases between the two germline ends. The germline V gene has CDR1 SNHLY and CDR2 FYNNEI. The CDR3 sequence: CASSEQGSTDTQYF. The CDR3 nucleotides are TGTGCCAGCAGTGAACAGGGGAGCACAGATACGCAGTATTTT.

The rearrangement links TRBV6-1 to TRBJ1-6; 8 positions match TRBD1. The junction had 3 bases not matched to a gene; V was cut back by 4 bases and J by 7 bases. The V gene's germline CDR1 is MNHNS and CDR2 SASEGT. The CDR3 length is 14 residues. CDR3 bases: TGTGCCAGCAGTGGAAACAGGGGGAATTCACCCCTCCACTTT. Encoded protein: CASSGNRGNSPLHF.

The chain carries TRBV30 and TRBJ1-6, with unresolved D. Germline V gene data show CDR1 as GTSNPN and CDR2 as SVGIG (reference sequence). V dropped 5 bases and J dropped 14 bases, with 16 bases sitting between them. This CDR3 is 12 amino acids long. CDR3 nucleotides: TGTGCCTGGGACGGAGAAGCCGCTTCCCTCCACTTT. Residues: CAWDGEAASLHF.

CDR3 sequence reads: CASSTEPGVGTEAFF. CDR3 nucleotide sequence: TGTGCCAGCAGCACGGAACCGGGGGTTGGCACTGAAGCTTTCTTT. V gene TRBV5-6 combines with J gene TRBJ1-1, with a weak D call TRBD1 (5 bases). Germline-derived CDR1 and CDR2 are SGHDT and YYEEEE. V lost 4 bases and J 4 bases, leaving 17 bases between the germline ends. The CDR3 loop spans 15 amino acids.

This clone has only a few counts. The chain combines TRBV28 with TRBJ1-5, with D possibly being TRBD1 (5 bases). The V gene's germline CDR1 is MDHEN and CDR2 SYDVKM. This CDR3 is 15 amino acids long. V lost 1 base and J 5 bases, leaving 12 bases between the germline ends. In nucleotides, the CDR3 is TGTGCCAGCAGTTTATTGGGCAGGGCTGATCAGCCCCAGCATTTT. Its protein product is CASSLLGRADQPQHF.